A single sample gave rise to the 23 T cell receptor beta chains below, sequenced in a study of cytomegalovirus exposure and HLA in healthy donors. PCR involved 60 Vbeta and 13 Jbeta primers. Some clones are missing from TCRdb's copy, which holds only in-frame ones; the method was immunoSEQ multiplex PCR. Among around 94,000 clones listed, around 57% were seen once. Sample: PBMCs. These receptors were taken from a human donor in good health.

The J gene is TRBJ2-5, the V gene TRBV14; D gene ambiguous. The length of the CDR3 is 14 residues. The V gene's germline CDR1 is SGHDN and CDR2 FVKESK. Trimming took 3 bases from V and 2 from J, leaving 10 bases between them. The DNA for the CDR3 is TGTGCCAGCAGCCAGAAATCCGGGCAAGAGACCCAGTACTTC. Its protein is CASSQKSGQETQYF.

The table lists this clone with a count of one. The V call is TRBV29-1, the J call TRBJ2-5; 10 nucleotides match TRBD1. V dropped 5 bases and J dropped 4; count of bases not matched to a gene: 13. Germline loops: CDR1 SQVTM, CDR2 ANQGSEA. CDR3 length equals 16 residues. This chain's CDR3 is CSVRQGADWEVETQYF. In nucleotides, the CDR3 is TGCAGCGTTAGACAGGGGGCGGATTGGGAAGTAGAGACCCAGTACTTC.

The rearrangement uses TRBV14 and TRBJ2-1, with TRBD2 matching 12 bases. The germline V gene has CDR1 SGHDN and CDR2 FVKESK. The CDR3 consists of 18 residues. V trimming: 2 bases; J trimming: 8 bases; junction bases outside the gene matches: 13. The CDR3 DNA is TGTGCCAGCAGCCAAATAAGCATAGGACTAGCGGGACGGTATGAGCAGTTCTTC. This translates into CASSQISIGLAGRYEQFF.

The chain couples TRBV6-5 to TRBJ2-5; D unclear. The DNA end is more similar to TRBJ2-7, so the J call may be wrong. Per germline, CDR1 MNHEY and CDR2 SVGAGI. This CDR3 comprises 13 residues. CDR3 loop: CASSYLPTYEQYF. CDR3 nucleotide sequence: TGTGCCAGCAGTTACCTACCCACTTACGAGCAGTACTTC.

This chain connects TRBV6-1 to TRBJ2-7; weak D call: TRBD2 (6 bases). The V and J ends lost 1 base and 3 bases respectively, with 13 bases between them. In germline, CDR1 is MNHNS, CDR2 SASEGT. The CDR3 runs to 15 residues. CDR3 coding DNA: TGTGCCAGCAGTGAAGTCGCCAGGAGGGTCTACGAGCAGTACTTC. Amino acids: CASSEVARRVYEQYF.

The rearrangement joins TRBV6-1 to TRBJ2-5, with 11 positions matching TRBD1. The germline CDR1 and CDR2 sequences are MNHNS and SASEGT. The CDR3 totals 18 residues. Trimming took 0 bases from V and 0 from J; bases not matched to a gene: 6. The CDR3 DNA reads TGTGCCAGCAGTGAAGCTCGGACAGGGGGCCCTTACCAAGAGACCCAGTACTTC. It yields the protein CASSEARTGGPYQETQYF.

There are a few counts of this clone. The chain uses TRBV2 and TRBJ2-1; 7 bases agree with TRBD2. The CDR3 has 15 residues. V was clipped by 5 bases and J by 3 bases; unmatched bases: 7. Germline CDR1 SNHLY, CDR2 FYNNEI. This CDR3 is CASSRLADRYNEQFF. The CDR3, as DNA: TGTGCCAGCAGTCGGCTAGCGGACCGCTACAATGAGCAGTTCTTC.

The rearrangement links TRBV6-6 to TRBJ2-1; D unclear. The CDR3 sequence is 13 residues long. Germline CDR1 is MNHNY and CDR2 is SVGAGI (reference sequence). Trimming cost V 5 bases and J 9 bases, with 14 bases left between them. Here the CDR3 DNA reads TGTGCCAGCAGTCCCCCGGTCTCGGGTGAGCAGTTCTTC. Amino acid sequence: CASSPPVSGEQFF.

This rearrangement joins TRBV19 to TRBJ2-1, with 10 positions matching TRBD1. The CDR3 totals 14 residues. Germline loops: CDR1 LNHDA, CDR2 SQIVND (reference sequence). V gave up 6 bases and J gave up 6 bases; unmatched junction bases: 5. The CDR3 sequence: CASRLDRGVNEQFF. As DNA, the CDR3 is TGTGCCAGTAGGCTGGACAGGGGGGTCAATGAGCAGTTCTTC.

This clone was detected only a few times. The chain recombines TRBV27 with TRBJ1-5, with 9 bases matching TRBD1. This CDR3 is 16 amino acids long. Germline V gives CDR1 MNHEY, CDR2 SMNVEV (reference sequence). V gave up 8 bases and J gave up 3 bases; unmatched junction bases: 11. The CDR3: CASRQQGARNNQPQHF. Here the CDR3 DNA reads TGTGCCAGCCGCCAACAGGGGGCGAGGAACAATCAGCCCCAGCATTTT.

CDR3 nucleotide sequence: TGCAGCGTTGCCCAGGCTGGAAACACCATATATTTT. Translating gives CSVAQAGNTIYF. The chain employs TRBV29-1 and TRBJ1-3, with D uncertain. Germline CDR1 is SQVTM and CDR2 is ANQGSEA. The V end was cut by 4 bases, the J end by 2 bases, with 6 bases between. The CDR3 has 12 residues.

This chain joins TRBV30 and TRBJ1-2; TRBD1 is a possible D gene (6 bases). The germline CDR1 and CDR2 sequences are GTSNPN and SVGIG (reference sequence). V lost 2 bases, J lost 4 bases, and 14 bases lay in between. The CDR3 is 14 residues long. CDR3 in amino acids: CAWSRVPRGYGYTF. CDR3 bases: TGTGCCTGGAGTCGGGTCCCCAGGGGCTATGGCTACACCTTC.

This clone came up a few times. The chain is built from TRBV18 and TRBJ1-1; D unresolved. The V gene's germline CDR1 is KGHSH and CDR2 LQKENI. The CDR3 loop spans 13 amino acids. Trimming took off 6 bases at V and 3 bases at J, with 11 bases between the two ends. In DNA, the CDR3 is TGTGCCAGCTCCCCCCTGAGGGACACTGAAGCTTTCTTT. As protein: CASSPLRDTEAFF. The whole variable domain, remainder taken from reference TRBV18 and TRBJ1-1, is NAGVMQNPRHLVRRRGQEARLRCSPMKGHSHVYWYRQLPEEGLKFMVYLQKENIIDESGMPKERFSAEFPKEGPSILRIQQVVRGDSAAYFCASSPLRDTEAFFGQGTRLTVV.

The chain combines TRBV6-6 with TRBJ1-1; D is perhaps TRBD1 (6 bases). Trimming pared 2 bases from V and 4 bases from J, leaving 14 bases between. The CDR3 loop spans 15 amino acids. The germline V gene encodes CDR1 MNHNY and CDR2 SVGAGI (reference sequence). The CDR3: CASSYAGGRATEAFF. The CDR3 DNA follows: TGTGCCAGCAGTTACGCGGGGGGGCGAGCCACTGAAGCTTTCTTT.

The chain has TRBV27 and TRBJ2-1; perhaps TRBD2 as D (5 bases). V lost 2 bases to trimming and J lost 7 bases, with 15 bases between them. Looked up from germline, CDR1 is MNHEY and CDR2 is SMNVEV (reference sequence). The CDR3 is made up of 15 amino acids. The CDR3 DNA reads as TGTGCCAGCAGTTTAAGCAAACTAGTTGGTAATGAGCAGTTCTTC. As protein: CASSLSKLVGNEQFF.

This chain uses TRBV9 with TRBJ2-7, with D perhaps TRBD1 (6 bases). The CDR3 is 13 amino acids. Trimming left V 7 bases short and J 7 bases short, with 18 bases between. Germline V CDR1 and CDR2: SGDLS, YYNGEE. The CDR3 DNA sequence: TGTGCCAGCGGCCGGGACACCGAAGGGGAGCAGTACTTC. It yields the protein CASGRDTEGEQYF.

The rearrangement uses TRBV21-1 and TRBJ2-1; the table's TRBD2 call for D was not verified on the DNA. TRBV21-1 is shown as a pseudogene. The CDR3 loop spans 17 amino acids. CDR3 in DNA: TGTGCCAGCAGCAAGCGGCCGACTAGCGGGAATGTTGATGAGCAGTTCTTC. Its translation: CASSKRPTSGNVDEQFF.

The rearrangement uses TRBV27 and TRBJ2-3; the D is unclear. V was pared by 6 bases and J by 8 bases, with 15 bases between. Germline V gene sequence: CDR1 MNHEY, CDR2 SMNVEV (reference sequence). This CDR3 region has 13 residues. CDR3 amino acids: CASSLTDATTQYF. CDR3 bases: TGTGCCAGCAGCCTGACTGATGCCACTACGCAGTATTTT.

The chain couples TRBV11-2 to TRBJ1-2, with 9 bases aligning to TRBD1. Looked up from germline, CDR1 is SGHAT and CDR2 is FQNNGV. This CDR3 region has 15 residues. The trim removed 5 bases at V and 7 bases at J, leaving 11 bases unmatched. The CDR3 DNA sequence: TGTGCCAGCAGCCCACAGGACAGGGGTATCGGTGGCTACACCTTC. Amino acids: CASSPQDRGIGGYTF.

The chain recombines TRBV27 with TRBJ2-7; D may be TRBD1 (6 bases). Trimming removed 6 bases from V and 4 bases from J, with 22 bases in between. The CDR3 loop spans 16 amino acids. CDR1 is MNHEY and CDR2 is SMNVEV in the germline V gene (reference sequence). CDR3 coding DNA: TGTGCCAGCAGCAAAAACCCGACAGGTAAACTGTACGAGCAGTACTTC. Amino acid sequence: CASSKNPTGKLYEQYF.

This clone was counted only a few times. V is TRBV15 and J is TRBJ1-2; D is ambiguous. CDR3 length equals 15 residues. Germline CDR1 reads LNHNV; CDR2 reads YYDKDF (reference sequence). V lost 3 bases to trimming and J lost 1 base, with 12 bases between them. The CDR3 is CATSSLRTDNYGYTF. CDR3 nucleotides: TGTGCCACCAGCAGTCTGAGGACTGATAACTATGGCTACACCTTC.

The V gene is TRBV6-1, the J gene TRBJ1-6; 9 bases are shared with TRBD1. The germline V gene encodes CDR1 MNHNS and CDR2 SASEGT. The CDR3 has 15 residues. V trimming: 1 base; J trimming: 5 bases; junction bases outside the gene matches: 0. CDR3 in amino acids: CASSEGTGDNSPLHF. The DNA of the CDR3 is TGTGCCAGCAGTGAAGGGACAGGGGATAATTCACCCCTCCACTTT.

The genes are TRBV10-2 and TRBJ1-1; 9 positions match TRBD1. Germline V gene lookup returns CDR1 WSHSY and CDR2 SAAADI. J gave up 4 bases and V 6 bases, and 3 bases lay outside the gene matches. The CDR3 is made up of 13 amino acids. Here the CDR3 reads CASSQQGATEAFF. In DNA, the CDR3 is TGCGCCAGCAGCCAACAGGGGGCCACTGAAGCTTTCTTT.